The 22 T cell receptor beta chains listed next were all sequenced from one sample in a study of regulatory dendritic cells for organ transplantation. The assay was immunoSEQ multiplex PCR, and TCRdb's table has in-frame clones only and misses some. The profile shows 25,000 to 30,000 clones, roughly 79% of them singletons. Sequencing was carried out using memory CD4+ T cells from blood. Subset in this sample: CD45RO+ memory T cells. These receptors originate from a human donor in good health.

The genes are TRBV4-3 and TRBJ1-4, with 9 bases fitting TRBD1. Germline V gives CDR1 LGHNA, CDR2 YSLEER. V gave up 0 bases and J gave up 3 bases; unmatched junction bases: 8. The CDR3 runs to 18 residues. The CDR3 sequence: CASSQDRGTGRSNEKLFF. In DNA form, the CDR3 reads TGCGCCAGCAGCCAAGATCGAGGGACAGGGCGTTCTAATGAAAAACTGTTTTTT.

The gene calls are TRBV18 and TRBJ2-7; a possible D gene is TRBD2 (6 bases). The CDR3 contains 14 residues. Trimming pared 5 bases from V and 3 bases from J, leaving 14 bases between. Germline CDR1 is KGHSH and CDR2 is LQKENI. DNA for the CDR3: TGTGCCAGCTCAGGAGGGGCCGCAGACTACGAGCAGTACTTC. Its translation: CASSGGAADYEQYF. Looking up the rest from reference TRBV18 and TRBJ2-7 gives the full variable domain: NAGVMQNPRHLVRRRGQEARLRCSPMKGHSHVYWYRQLPEEGLKFMVYLQKENIIDESGMPKERFSAEFPKEGPSILRIQQVVRGDSAAYFCASSGGAADYEQYFGPGTRLTVT.

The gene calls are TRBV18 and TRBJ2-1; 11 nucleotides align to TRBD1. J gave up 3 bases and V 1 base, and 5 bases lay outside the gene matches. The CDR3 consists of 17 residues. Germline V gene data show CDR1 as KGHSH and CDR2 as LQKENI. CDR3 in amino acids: CASSPRTGTGGYNEQFF. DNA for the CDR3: TGTGCCAGCTCACCACGAACCGGGACAGGGGGCTACAATGAGCAGTTCTTC.

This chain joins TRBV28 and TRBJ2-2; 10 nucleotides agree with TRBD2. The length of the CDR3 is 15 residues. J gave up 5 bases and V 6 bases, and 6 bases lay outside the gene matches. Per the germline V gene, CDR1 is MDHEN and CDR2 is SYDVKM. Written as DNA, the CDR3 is TGTGCCAGCAGGGCTAGCGGGAGTGGGACCGGGGAGCTGTTTTTT. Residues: CASRASGSGTGELFF. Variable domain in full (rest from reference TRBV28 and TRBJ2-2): DVKVTQSSRYLVKRTGEKVFLECVQDMDHENMFWYRQDPGLGLRLIYFSYDVKMKEKGDIPEGYSVSREKKERFSLILESASTNQTSMYLCASRASGSGTGELFFGEGSRLTVL.

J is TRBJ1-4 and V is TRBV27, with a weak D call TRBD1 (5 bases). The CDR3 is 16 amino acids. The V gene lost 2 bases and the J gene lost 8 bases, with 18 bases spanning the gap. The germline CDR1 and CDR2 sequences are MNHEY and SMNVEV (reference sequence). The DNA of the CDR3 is TGTGCCAGCAGTTTAAGGCAGGGAAGAAGGCAAGAAAAACTGTTTTTT. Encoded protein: CASSLRQGRRQEKLFF.

Here the CDR3 reads CASSSTSGRATQYF. CDR3 coding DNA: TGTGCCAGCAGCTCAACTAGCGGGAGGGCTACGCAGTATTTT. V gene TRBV6-5 combines with J gene TRBJ2-3; 13 bases agree with TRBD2. Germline V lookup: CDR1 MNHEY, CDR2 SVGAGI. With V trimmed by 6 bases and J by 8 bases, 5 bases remained unmatched. This CDR3 spans 14 amino acids.

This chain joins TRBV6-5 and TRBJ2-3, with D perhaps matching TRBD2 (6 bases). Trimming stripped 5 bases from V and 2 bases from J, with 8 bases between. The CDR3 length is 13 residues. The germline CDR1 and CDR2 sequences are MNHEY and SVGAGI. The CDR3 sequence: CASSRDSTDTQYF. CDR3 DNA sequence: TGTGCCAGCAGTCGGGACTCCACAGATACGCAGTATTTT.

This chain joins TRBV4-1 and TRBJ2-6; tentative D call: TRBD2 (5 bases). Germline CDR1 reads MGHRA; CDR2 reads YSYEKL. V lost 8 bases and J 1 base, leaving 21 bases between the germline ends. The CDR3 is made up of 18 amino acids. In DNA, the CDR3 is TGCGCCAGCGGATTTCGGACGAGCCCGGGATCTGGGGCCAACGTCCTGACTTTC. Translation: CASGFRTSPGSGANVLTF.

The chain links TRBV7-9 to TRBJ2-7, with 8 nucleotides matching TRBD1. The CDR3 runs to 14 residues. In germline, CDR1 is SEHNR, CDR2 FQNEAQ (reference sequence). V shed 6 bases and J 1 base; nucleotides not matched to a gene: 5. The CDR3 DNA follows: TGTGCCAGCAGACGAGGACAGGGTTCCTACGAGCAGTACTTC. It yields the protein CASRRGQGSYEQYF. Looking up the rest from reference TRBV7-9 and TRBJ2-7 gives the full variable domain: DTGVSQNPRHKITKRGQNVTFRCDPISEHNRLYWYRQTLGQGPEFLTYFQNEAQLEKSRLLSDRFSAERPKGSFSTLEIQRTEQGDSAMYLCASRRGQGSYEQYFGPGTRLTVT.

CDR3 protein: CASKPPRGGPNTEAFF. The CDR3 DNA reads as TGTGCCAGCAAACCTCCCAGGGGGGGTCCGAACACTGAAGCTTTCTTT. V usage is TRBV28 and J usage is TRBJ1-1; 7 bases agree with TRBD1. The CDR3 length is 16 residues. The germline V gene encodes CDR1 MDHEN and CDR2 SYDVKM. V lost 7 bases and J lost 1; bases outside the gene matches: 12.

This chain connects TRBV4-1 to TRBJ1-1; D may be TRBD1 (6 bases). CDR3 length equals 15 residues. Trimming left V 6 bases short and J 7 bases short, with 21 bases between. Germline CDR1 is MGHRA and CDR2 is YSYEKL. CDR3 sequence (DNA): TGCGCCAGCAGGCCCCTACAGGGAGGTTTTAGTGAAGCTTTCTTT. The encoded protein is CASRPLQGGFSEAFF.

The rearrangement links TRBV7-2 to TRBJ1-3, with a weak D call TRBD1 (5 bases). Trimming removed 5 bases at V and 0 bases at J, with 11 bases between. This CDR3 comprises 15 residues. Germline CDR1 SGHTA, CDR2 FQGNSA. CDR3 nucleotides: TGTGCCAGCAGCGGGCGGGACCTCTCTGGAAACACCATATATTTT. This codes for CASSGRDLSGNTIYF.

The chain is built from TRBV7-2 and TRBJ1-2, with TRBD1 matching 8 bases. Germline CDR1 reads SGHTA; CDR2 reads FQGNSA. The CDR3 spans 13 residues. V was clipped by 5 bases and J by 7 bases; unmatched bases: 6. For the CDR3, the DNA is TGTGCCAGCAGCCTCAGACAGGGGCTTGGCTACACCTTC. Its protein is CASSLRQGLGYTF.

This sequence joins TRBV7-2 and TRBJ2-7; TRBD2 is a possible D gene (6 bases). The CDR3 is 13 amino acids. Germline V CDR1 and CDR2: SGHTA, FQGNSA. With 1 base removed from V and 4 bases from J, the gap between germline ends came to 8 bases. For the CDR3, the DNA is TGTGCCAGCAGCTTAGTGGGGGGTTACGAGCAGTACTTC. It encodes CASSLVGGYEQYF. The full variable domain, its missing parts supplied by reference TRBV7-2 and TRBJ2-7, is GAGVSQSPSNKVTEKGKDVELRCDPISGHTALYWYRQSLGQGLEFLIYFQGNSAPDKSGLPSDRFSAERTGGSVSTLTIQRTQQEDSAVYLCASSLVGGYEQYFGPGTRLTVT.

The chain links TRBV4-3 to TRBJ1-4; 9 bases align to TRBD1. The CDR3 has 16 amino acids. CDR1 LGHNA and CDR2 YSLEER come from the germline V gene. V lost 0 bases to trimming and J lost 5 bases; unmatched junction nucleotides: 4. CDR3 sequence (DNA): TGCGCCAGCAGCCAAGATCGTGGGACAGGGAATGAAAAACTGTTTTTT. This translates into CASSQDRGTGNEKLFF.

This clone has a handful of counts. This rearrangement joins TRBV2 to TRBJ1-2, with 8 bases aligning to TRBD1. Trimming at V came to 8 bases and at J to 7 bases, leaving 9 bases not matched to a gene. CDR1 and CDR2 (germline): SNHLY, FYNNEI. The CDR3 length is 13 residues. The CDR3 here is CASFERQGTGYTF. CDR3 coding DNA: TGTGCCAGCTTTGAGAGACAGGGGACTGGCTACACCTTC.

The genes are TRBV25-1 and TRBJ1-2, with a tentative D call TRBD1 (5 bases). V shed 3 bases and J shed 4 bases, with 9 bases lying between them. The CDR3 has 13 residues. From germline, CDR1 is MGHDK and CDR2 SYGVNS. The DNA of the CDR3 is TGTGCCAGCAGTGAGGGGGGAATCTATGGCTACACCTTC. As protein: CASSEGGIYGYTF.

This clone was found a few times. DNA for the CDR3: TGTGCCTGGAGTAGGGGGCAGGTGACCTATAGCAATCAGCCCCAGCATTTT. Protein sequence: CAWSRGQVTYSNQPQHF. The gene calls are TRBV30 and TRBJ1-5, with 7 nucleotides matching TRBD1. Germline lookup yields CDR1 GTSNPN and CDR2 SVGIG (reference sequence). V was pared by 2 bases and J by 0 bases, with 10 bases of the junction left unmatched. CDR3 length equals 17 residues.

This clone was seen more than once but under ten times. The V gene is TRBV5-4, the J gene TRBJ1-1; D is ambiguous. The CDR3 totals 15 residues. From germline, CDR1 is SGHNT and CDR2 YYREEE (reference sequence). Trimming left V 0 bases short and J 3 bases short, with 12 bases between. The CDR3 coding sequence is TGTGCCAGCAGCTTGGATCTAGTCAGGTACACTGAAGCTTTCTTT. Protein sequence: CASSLDLVRYTEAFF.

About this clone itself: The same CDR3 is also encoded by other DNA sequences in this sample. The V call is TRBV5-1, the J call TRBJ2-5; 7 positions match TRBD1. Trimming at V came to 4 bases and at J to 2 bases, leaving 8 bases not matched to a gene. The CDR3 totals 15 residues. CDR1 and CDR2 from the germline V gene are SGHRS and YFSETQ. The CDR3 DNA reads TGCGCCAGCAGCCCCGACAGGGTAGGGCAAGAGACCCAGTACTTC. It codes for CASSPDRVGQETQYF.

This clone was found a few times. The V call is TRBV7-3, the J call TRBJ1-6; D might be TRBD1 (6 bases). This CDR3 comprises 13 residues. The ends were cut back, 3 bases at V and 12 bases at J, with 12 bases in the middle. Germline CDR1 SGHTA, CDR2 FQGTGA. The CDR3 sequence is CASSFDRGQPLHF. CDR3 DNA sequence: TGTGCCAGCAGCTTCGATCGGGGGCAACCCCTCCACTTT.

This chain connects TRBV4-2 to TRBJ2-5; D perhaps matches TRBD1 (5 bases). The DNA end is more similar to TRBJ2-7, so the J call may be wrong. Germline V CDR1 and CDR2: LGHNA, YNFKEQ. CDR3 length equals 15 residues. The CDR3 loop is CASSQEGRDVYEQYF. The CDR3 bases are TGTGCCAGCAGCCAAGAGGGCAGGGATGTTTACGAGCAGTACTTC.